This is a list of T cell receptor beta chains from one sample in a study of cytomegalovirus exposure and HLA in healthy donors. Sequencing was performed with immunoSEQ multiplex PCR; in TCRdb, only in-frame clones are kept and a portion is missing. The sample contains about 160,000 clones, approximately 80% of which appear only once. The material sequenced was PBMCs. All receptors come from a woman under 40 in good health and CMV-seronegative. Both conserved end residues are part of each CDR3. The D gene is left open where the match is weak. Rows give clone size only sometimes, using once, few, many, or a class for an expanded clone.

size	J	D	V	CDR3	DNA
.	TRBJ1-2	.	TRBV9	CASSVALGRNYGYTF	TGTGCCAGCAGCGTAGCTCTGGGGAGGAACTATGGCTACACCTTC
.	TRBJ2-7	TRBD1	TRBV19	CASSIVRGQGSTYEQYF	TGTGCCAGTAGTATAGTGCGGGGACAGGGTAGTACCTACGAGCAGTACTTC
.	TRBJ2-2	TRBD1	TRBV7-2	CASSTGQGGTGELFF	TGTGCCAGCAGCACGGGACAGGGGGGAACCGGGGAGCTGTTTTTT
few	TRBJ1-6	TRBD1	TRBV15	CATTDDRENSPLHF	TGTGCCACCACCGATGACAGGGAGAATTCACCCCTCCACTTT
.	TRBJ2-1	.	TRBV27	CASRDSSYNEQFF	TGTGCCAGCAGGGACAGCTCCTACAATGAGCAGTTCTTC
.	TRBJ1-4	TRBD1	TRBV7-9	CASSPLGDRGPEGKLFF	TGTGCCAGCAGCCCCCTCGGGGACAGGGGGCCAGAAGGGAAACTGTTTTTT
.	TRBJ2-1	.	TRBV5-1	CASSPGQRPYNEQFF	TGCGCCAGCAGCCCCGGACAGAGACCCTACAATGAGCAGTTCTTC
once	TRBJ2-7	.	TRBV2	CASTLLVEQYF	TGTGCCAGCACCTTACTAGTTGAGCAGTACTTC
.	TRBJ1-2	.	TRBV29-1	CSVEGVDSRTLTF	TGCAGCGTTGAAGGCGTGGACTCGAGAACGCTCACCTTC
.	TRBJ2-7	.	TRBV27	CASSFRVIIVSYEQYF	TGTGCCAGCAGTTTCAGGGTGATTATAGTCTCCTACGAGCAGTACTTC
few	TRBJ1-2	.	TRBV7-3	CASSLGYTF	TGTGCCAGCAGCCTCGGCTACACCTTC
.	TRBJ2-3	.	TRBV5-4	CASSLGVIGSTDTQYF	TGTGCCAGCAGCTTAGGGGTGATAGGGAGCACAGATACGCAGTATTTT
few	TRBJ1-2	.	TRBV7-3	CASSLGSSYGYTF	TGTGCCAGCAGCTTAGGGAGTTCCTATGGCTACACCTTC
.	TRBJ1-2	TRBD1	TRBV7-2	CASSTGQILAGYTF	TGTGCCAGCAGCACGGGACAGATCTTGGCTGGCTACACCTTC
few	TRBJ1-2	TRBD1	TRBV9	CASSVGTGGLIQGGYTF	TGTGCCAGCAGCGTAGGCACAGGGGGTTTGATCCAAGGTGGCTACACCTTC
.	TRBJ1-2	.	TRBV2	CASSESRYGYTF	TGTGCCAGCAGTGAGTCCAGATATGGCTACACCTTC
.	TRBJ2-7	TRBD1	TRBV29-1	CSVDGQGSYEQYF	TGCAGCGTCGACGGACAGGGCTCCTACGAGCAGTACTTC
.	TRBJ1-1	.	TRBV9	CASSVESYEGRITEAFF	TGTGCCAGCAGCGTAGAGTCGTATGAGGGAAGGATCACTGAAGCTTTCTTT
once	TRBJ1-6	TRBD1	TRBV27	CASSFLGQAINSPLHF	TGTGCCAGCAGTTTTCTAGGACAGGCGATTAATTCACCCCTCCACTTT
.	TRBJ1-4	.	TRBV7-2	CASSSLGPNEKLFF	TGTGCCAGCAGCTCACTTGGGCCTAATGAAAAACTGTTTTTT
.	TRBJ2-7	TRBD1	TRBV4-1	CASSPHFRTGLSYEQYF	TGCGCCAGCAGCCCCCACTTCCGGACAGGTCTCTCCTACGAGCAGTACTTC
.	TRBJ2-3	.	TRBV11-2	CASSYLLGSPRTDTQYF	TGTGCCAGCAGCTATCTTCTAGGTTCACCTCGCACAGATACGCAGTATTTT
.	TRBJ1-2	.	TRBV4-3	CASSQERRGFVDGYTF	TGCGCCAGCAGCCAAGAACGCCGCGGTTTCGTCGATGGCTACACCTTC
.	TRBJ1-5	TRBD1	TRBV10-3	CAISESGGTGGPQHF	TGTGCCATCAGTGAGTCGGGTGGGACAGGGGGGCCCCAGCATTTT
.	TRBJ2-1	TRBD2	TRBV25-1	CASSTTGGSYNEQFF	TGTGCCAGCAGTACGACGGGAGGCTCCTACAATGAGCAGTTCTTC
.	TRBJ1-1	.	TRBV7-2	CASSLAGLRSEAFF	TGTGCCAGCAGCTTGGCGGGACTCCGCTCTGAAGCTTTCTTT
.	TRBJ2-1	.	TRBV7-2	CASSPYRGGDNEQFF	TGTGCCAGCAGCCCCTACAGGGGGGGGGACAATGAGCAGTTCTTC
.	TRBJ2-1	TRBD2	TRBV29-1	CSVASSGDYNEQFF	TGCAGCGTTGCGTCTAGCGGGGACTACAATGAGCAGTTCTTC
.	TRBJ2-5	.	TRBV2	CASSDGRMIQETQYF	TGTGCCAGCAGTGATGGGAGAATGATACAAGAGACCCAGTACTTC
.	TRBJ2-5	.	TRBV7-9	CASSSGQETQYF	TGTGCCAGCAGCTCGGGACAAGAGACCCAGTACTTC
.	TRBJ2-7	.	TRBV5-6	CASSLVDRYYEQYF	TGTGCCAGCAGCTTGGTTGACAGATACTACGAGCAGTACTTC
.	TRBJ2-3	TRBD2	TRBV9	CASSTNSGRGPDTQYF	TGTGCCAGCAGCACGAACAGCGGGAGGGGCCCAGATACGCAGTATTTT
few	TRBJ2-5	.	TRBV30	CAWSVRVEETQYF	TGTGCCTGGAGTGTAAGAGTCGAGGAGACCCAGTACTTC
.	TRBJ1-5	.	TRBV29-1	CSVGGDSNQPQHF	TGCAGCGTTGGGGGAGACAGCAATCAGCCCCAGCATTTT
.	TRBJ2-3	TRBD1	TRBV2	CASGDRGADTQYF	TGTGCCAGCGGGGACAGGGGGGCAGATACGCAGTATTTT
.	TRBJ2-5	TRBD1	TRBV7-7	CASSRTGGIKETQYF	TGTGCCAGCAGCAGAACAGGGGGCATAAAAGAGACCCAGTACTTC
.	TRBJ2-7	TRBD2	TRBV27	CASSLLLAGGPYEQYF	TGTGCCAGCAGTTTGTTACTAGCGGGAGGTCCCTACGAGCAGTACTTC
.	TRBJ2-7	TRBD2	TRBV5-1	CASSFFREGTEQYF	TGCGCCAGCAGCTTCTTCCGGGAGGGAACCGAGCAGTACTTC
.	TRBJ2-6	.	TRBV5-1	CASSLDSGAGANVLTF	TGCGCCAGCAGCTTGGATTCGGGAGCTGGGGCCAACGTCCTGACTTTC
.	TRBJ2-7	TRBD1	TRBV2	CASRIGQVYEQYF	TGTGCCAGTAGAATAGGACAGGTCTACGAGCAGTACTTC
.	TRBJ2-7	TRBD2	TRBV7-9	CSSSPLRIAGGPYEQYF	TGTTCCAGCAGCCCCCTTAGGATAGCGGGAGGGCCGTACGAGCAGTACTTC
.	TRBJ1-1	.	TRBV7-3	CASIFRTGRKENTEAFF	TGTGCCAGCATTTTTCGGACGGGGAGGAAGGAGAACACTGAAGCTTTCTTT
.	TRBJ1-1	.	TRBV10-3	CAISESIRFRSGNTEAFF	TGTGCCATCAGTGAGTCGATTCGATTCCGTTCTGGCAACACTGAAGCTTTCTTT
once	TRBJ1-1	TRBD1	TRBV27	CASSFMDRGSEAFF	TGTGCCAGCAGTTTTATGGACAGGGGGTCTGAAGCTTTCTTT
few	TRBJ2-1	TRBD1	TRBV29-1	CSATPHAGGYNEQFF	TGCAGCGCCACCCCGCACGCAGGGGGCTACAATGAGCAGTTCTTC
.	TRBJ2-5	TRBD2	TRBV10-3	CAISDGQGGETQYF	TGTGCCATCAGTGACGGGCAGGGAGGGGAGACCCAGTACTTC
.	TRBJ1-4	.	TRBV4-2	CASSQITPSGRTNEKLFF	TGTGCCAGCAGCCAAATTACCCCGAGCGGCCGCACTAATGAAAAACTGTTTTTT
few	TRBJ2-1	TRBD1	TRBV9	CASSSQGANEQFF	TGTGCCAGCAGCTCCCAGGGGGCAAATGAGCAGTTCTTC
.	TRBJ1-1	.	TRBV27	CASSQTGMNTEAFF	TGTGCCAGCAGTCAGACAGGAATGAACACTGAAGCTTTCTTT
.	TRBJ2-6	.	TRBV6-1	CASSERYSILRGANVLTF	TGTGCCAGCAGTGAGAGGTATTCTATCTTGCGTGGGGCCAACGTCCTGACTTTC
.	TRBJ2-1	.	TRBV19	CASRKWGLGSYNEQFF	TGTGCCAGTAGGAAATGGGGACTCGGGAGCTACAATGAGCAGTTCTTC
.	TRBJ1-2	TRBD1	TRBV7-3	CASSLNPSGTGEYGYTF	TGTGCCAGCAGCTTAAACCCATCCGGGACAGGGGAGTATGGCTACACCTTC
.	TRBJ1-5	.	TRBV30	CAWSKTVSNQPQHF	TGTGCCTGGAGCAAGACAGTTAGCAATCAGCCCCAGCATTTT
.	TRBJ1-5	TRBD1	TRBV15	CATATPGRGTQPQHF	TGTGCCACCGCTACTCCAGGCAGGGGGACTCAGCCCCAGCATTTT
few	TRBJ2-1	TRBD2	TRBV7-3	CASSSGLAGGSSYNEQFF	TGTGCCAGCAGCTCCGGACTAGCGGGGGGAAGCTCCTACAATGAGCAGTTCTTC
.	TRBJ2-3	TRBD1	TRBV29-1	CSVQSGTGGPADTQYF	TGCAGCGTCCAGTCCGGGACAGGGGGCCCCGCAGATACGCAGTATTTT
.	TRBJ2-5	.	TRBV5-1	CASSLRTEETQYF	TGCGCCAGCAGCCTGAGGACAGAAGAGACCCAGTACTTC
.	TRBJ2-7	TRBD2	TRBV10-3	CAISVQTSGPYEQYF	TGTGCCATCAGCGTCCAGACTAGCGGACCCTACGAGCAGTACTTC
.	TRBJ1-2	TRBD1	TRBV28	CASRSIRQGALLGIRGYTF	TGTGCCAGCAGGTCCATAAGACAGGGGGCGCTCTTGGGAATTAGGGGCTACACCTTC